The sequence of this T cell receptor beta chain was determined in a study of blood T cell repertoires in COVID-19. V was clipped by 1 base and J by 4 bases, with 13 bases between them. Germline V gives CDR1 SGHAT, CDR2 FQNNGV. The CDR3 has 15 residues. Only one count was recorded for this clone. Clones were read by immunoSEQ multiplex PCR, and TCRdb kept only the in-frame ones, dropping some. Among around 42,000 clones, roughly 79% were seen once, and the ten largest hold approximately 30%. The sequenced material came from peripheral blood. This clonotype was obtained from a woman aged 80 or over with acute or convalescent COVID-19. The chain uses TRBV11-2 and TRBJ1-2; no definite D call. This chain's CDR3 is CASSLAGVTSYGYTF. The CDR3 nucleotides read TGTGCCAGCAGCTTAGCCGGGGTAACAAGCTATGGCTACACCTTC.